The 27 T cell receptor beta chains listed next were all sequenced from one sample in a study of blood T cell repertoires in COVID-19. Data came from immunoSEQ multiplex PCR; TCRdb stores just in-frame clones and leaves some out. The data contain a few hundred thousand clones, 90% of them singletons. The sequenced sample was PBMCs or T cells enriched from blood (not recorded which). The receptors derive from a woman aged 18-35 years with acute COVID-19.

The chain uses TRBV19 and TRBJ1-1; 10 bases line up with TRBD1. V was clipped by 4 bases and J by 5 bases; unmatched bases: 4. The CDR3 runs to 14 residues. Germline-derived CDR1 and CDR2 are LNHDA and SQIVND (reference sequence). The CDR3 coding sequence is TGTGCCAGTAGTACCCTGGGACAGGGGACTGAAGCTTTCTTT. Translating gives CASSTLGQGTEAFF. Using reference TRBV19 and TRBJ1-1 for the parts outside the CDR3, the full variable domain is DGGITQSPKYLFRKEGQNVTLSCEQNLNHDAMYWYRQDPGQGLRLIYYSQIVNDFQKGDIAEGYSVSREKKESFPLTVTSAQKNPTAFYLCASSTLGQGTEAFFGQGTRLTVV.

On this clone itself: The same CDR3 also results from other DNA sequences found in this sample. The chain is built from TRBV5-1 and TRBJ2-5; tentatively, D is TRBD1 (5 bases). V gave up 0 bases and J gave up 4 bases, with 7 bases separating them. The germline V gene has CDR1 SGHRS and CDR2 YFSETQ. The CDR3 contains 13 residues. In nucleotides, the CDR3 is TGCGCCAGCAGCTTGGAAGGGGCAGAGACCCAGTACTTC. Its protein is CASSLEGAETQYF.

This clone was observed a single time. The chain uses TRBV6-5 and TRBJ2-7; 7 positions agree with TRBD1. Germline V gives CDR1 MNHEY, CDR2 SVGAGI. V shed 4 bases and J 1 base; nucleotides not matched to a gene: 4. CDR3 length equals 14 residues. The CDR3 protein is CASSSRQGSYEQYF. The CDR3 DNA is TGTGCCAGCAGTTCGAGACAGGGTTCCTACGAGCAGTACTTC.

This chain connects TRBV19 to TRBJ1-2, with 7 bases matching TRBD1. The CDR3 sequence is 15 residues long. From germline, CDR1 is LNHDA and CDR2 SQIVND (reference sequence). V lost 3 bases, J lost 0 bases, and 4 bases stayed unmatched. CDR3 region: CASSMLGQPNYGYTF. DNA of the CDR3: TGTGCCAGTAGTATGTTGGGACAGCCTAACTATGGCTACACCTTC.

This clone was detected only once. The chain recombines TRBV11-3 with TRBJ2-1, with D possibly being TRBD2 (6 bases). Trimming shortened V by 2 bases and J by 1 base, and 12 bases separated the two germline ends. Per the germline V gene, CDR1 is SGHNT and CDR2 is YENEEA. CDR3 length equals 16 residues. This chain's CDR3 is CASSLITGVSYNEQFF. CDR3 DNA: TGTGCCAGCAGCTTAATAACGGGGGTTTCCTACAATGAGCAGTTCTTC. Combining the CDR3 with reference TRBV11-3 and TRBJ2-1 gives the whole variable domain EAGVVQSPRYKIIEKKQPVAFWCNPISGHNTLYWYLQNLGQGPELLIRYENEEAVDDSQLPKDRFSAERLKGVDSTLKIQPAELGDSAVYLCASSLITGVSYNEQFFGPGTRLTVL.

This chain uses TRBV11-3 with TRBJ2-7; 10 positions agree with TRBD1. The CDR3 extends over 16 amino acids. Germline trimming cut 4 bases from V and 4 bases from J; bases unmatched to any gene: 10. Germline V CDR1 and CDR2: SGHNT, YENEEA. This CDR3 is CASSSGNGQGVYEQYF. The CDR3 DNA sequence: TGTGCCAGCAGCTCTGGGAACGGACAGGGGGTGTACGAGCAGTACTTC.

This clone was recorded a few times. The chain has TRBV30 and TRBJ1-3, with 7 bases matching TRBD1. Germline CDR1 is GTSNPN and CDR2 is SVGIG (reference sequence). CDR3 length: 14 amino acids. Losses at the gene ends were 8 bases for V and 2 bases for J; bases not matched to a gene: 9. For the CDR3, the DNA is TGTGCCGGAAACAGGGGTAATACTGGAAACACCATATATTTT. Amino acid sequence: CAGNRGNTGNTIYF.

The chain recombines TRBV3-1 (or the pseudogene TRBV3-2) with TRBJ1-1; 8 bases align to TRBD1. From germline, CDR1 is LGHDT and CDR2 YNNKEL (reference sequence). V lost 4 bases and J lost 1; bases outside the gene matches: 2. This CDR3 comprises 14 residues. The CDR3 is CASSPDRANTEAFF. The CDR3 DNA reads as TGTGCCAGCAGCCCGGACAGGGCGAACACTGAAGCTTTCTTT.

The CDR3 nucleotides are TGTGCCAGCAGTTTATCCCGGGCGGGGGACAATGAGCAGTTCTTC. Translated, it gives CASSLSRAGDNEQFF. The gene calls are TRBV28 and TRBJ2-1; TRBD2 matches at 7 bases. The CDR3 extends over 15 amino acids. The trim removed 1 base at V and 5 bases at J, leaving 5 bases unmatched. Germline assignment: CDR1 MDHEN and CDR2 SYDVKM.

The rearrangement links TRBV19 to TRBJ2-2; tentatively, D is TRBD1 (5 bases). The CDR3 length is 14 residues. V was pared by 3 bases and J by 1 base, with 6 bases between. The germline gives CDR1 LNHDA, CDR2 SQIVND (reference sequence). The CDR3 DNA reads TGTGCCAGTAGTATTAGGGGGAACACCGGGGAGCTGTTTTTT. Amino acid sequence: CASSIRGNTGELFF.

The CDR3 loop reads CASNSGLDNQPQHF. The CDR3 bases are TGTGCCAGCAATTCAGGGTTGGACAATCAGCCCCAGCATTTT. The chain is built from TRBV9 and TRBJ1-5, with D maybe TRBD1 (5 bases). Trimming cost V 6 bases and J 3 bases, with 13 bases left between them. Germline CDR1 is SGDLS and CDR2 is YYNGEE. The CDR3 runs 14 residues.

The CDR3 sequence: CASSLPQQHTEAFF. CDR3 DNA: TGTGCCAGCAGTTTACCACAACAGCACACTGAAGCTTTCTTT. The rearrangement joins TRBV28 to TRBJ1-1; no clear D gene. This CDR3 contains 14 residues. V dropped 2 bases and J dropped 3 bases, with 10 bases sitting between them. Germline CDR1 and CDR2: MDHEN and SYDVKM.

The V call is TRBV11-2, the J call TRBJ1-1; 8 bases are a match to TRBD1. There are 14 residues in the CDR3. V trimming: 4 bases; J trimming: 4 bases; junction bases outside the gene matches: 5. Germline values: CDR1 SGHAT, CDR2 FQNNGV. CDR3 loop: CASSSQGATTEAFF. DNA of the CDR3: TGTGCCAGCAGCTCTCAGGGGGCGACCACTGAAGCTTTCTTT.

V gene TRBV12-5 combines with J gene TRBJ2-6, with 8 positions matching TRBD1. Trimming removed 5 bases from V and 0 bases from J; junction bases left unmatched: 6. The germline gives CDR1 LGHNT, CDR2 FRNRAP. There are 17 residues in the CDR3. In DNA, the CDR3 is TGTGCTAGTGGTCACGGACAGGGAAGCTCTGGGGCCAACGTCCTGACTTTC. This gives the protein CASGHGQGSSGANVLTF.

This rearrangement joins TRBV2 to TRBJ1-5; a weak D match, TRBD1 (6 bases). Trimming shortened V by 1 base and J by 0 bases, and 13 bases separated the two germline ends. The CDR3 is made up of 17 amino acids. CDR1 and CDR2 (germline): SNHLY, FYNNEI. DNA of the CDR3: TGTGCCAGCAGTGAAGGGGGGCAGAGCTATAGCAATCAGCCCCAGCATTTT. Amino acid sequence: CASSEGGQSYSNQPQHF.

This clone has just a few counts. The CDR3 sequence is CASSLGGVRPYEQYF. In DNA form, the CDR3 reads TGTGCCAGCAGCTTAGGGGGGGTTAGGCCCTACGAGCAGTACTTC. The chain is built from TRBV7-9 and TRBJ2-7; possibly TRBD2 for D (6 bases). CDR1 is SEHNR, CDR2 FQNEAQ, per germline (reference sequence). V was shortened by 1 base and J by 2 bases, with 12 bases between the two germline ends. The CDR3 is made up of 15 amino acids.

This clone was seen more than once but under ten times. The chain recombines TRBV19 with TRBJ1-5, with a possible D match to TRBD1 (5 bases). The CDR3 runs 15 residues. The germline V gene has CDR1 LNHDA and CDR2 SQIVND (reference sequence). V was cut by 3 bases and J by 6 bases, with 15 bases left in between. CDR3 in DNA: TGTGCCAGTAGTATCACGTGGGGGGGGAGTCAGCCCCAGCATTTT. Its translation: CASSITWGGSQPQHF. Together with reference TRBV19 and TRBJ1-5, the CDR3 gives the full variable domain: DGGITQSPKYLFRKEGQNVTLSCEQNLNHDAMYWYRQDPGQGLRLIYYSQIVNDFQKGDIAEGYSVSREKKESFPLTVTSAQKNPTAFYLCASSITWGGSQPQHFGDGTRLSIL.

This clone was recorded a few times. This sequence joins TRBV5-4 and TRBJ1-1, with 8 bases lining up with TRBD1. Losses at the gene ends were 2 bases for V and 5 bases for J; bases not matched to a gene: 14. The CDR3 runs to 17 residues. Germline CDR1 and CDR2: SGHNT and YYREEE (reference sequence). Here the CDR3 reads CASSLPRTGMVGTEAFF. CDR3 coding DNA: TGTGCCAGCAGCTTACCACGGACAGGGATGGTGGGGACTGAAGCTTTCTTT. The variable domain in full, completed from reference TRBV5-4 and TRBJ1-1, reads ETGVTQSPTHLIKTRGQQVTLRCSSQSGHNTVSWYQQALGQGPQFIFQYYREEENGRGNFPPRFSGLQFPNYSSELNVNALELDDSALYLCASSLPRTGMVGTEAFFGQGTRLTVV.

CDR3 DNA sequence: TGCAGCGTTGTAAGGGGGAGCGACAATGAGCAGTTCTTC. Its protein is CSVVRGSDNEQFF. The chain uses TRBV29-1 and TRBJ2-1; possibly TRBD1 for D (6 bases). Trimming took off 4 bases at V and 5 bases at J, with 12 bases between the two ends. Germline values: CDR1 SQVTM, CDR2 ANQGSEA. The CDR3 is 13 amino acids.

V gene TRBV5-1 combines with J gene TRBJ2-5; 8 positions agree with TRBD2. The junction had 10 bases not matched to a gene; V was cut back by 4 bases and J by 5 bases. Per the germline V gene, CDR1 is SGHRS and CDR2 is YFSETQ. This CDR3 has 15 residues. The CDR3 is CASSPYRAGVETQYF. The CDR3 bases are TGCGCCAGCAGCCCGTATCGAGCGGGAGTTGAGACCCAGTACTTC.

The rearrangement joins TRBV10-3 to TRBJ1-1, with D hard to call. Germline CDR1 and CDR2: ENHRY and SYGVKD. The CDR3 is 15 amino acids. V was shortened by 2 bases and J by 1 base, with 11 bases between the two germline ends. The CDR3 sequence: CAISESNQRNTEAFF. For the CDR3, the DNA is TGTGCCATCAGTGAGAGCAACCAAAGGAACACTGAAGCTTTCTTT.

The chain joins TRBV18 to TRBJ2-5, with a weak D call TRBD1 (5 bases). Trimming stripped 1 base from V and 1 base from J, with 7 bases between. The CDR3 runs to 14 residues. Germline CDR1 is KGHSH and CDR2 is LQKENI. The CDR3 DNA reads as TGTGCCAGCTCACCACGGACATCCCAAGAGACCCAGTACTTC. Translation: CASSPRTSQETQYF. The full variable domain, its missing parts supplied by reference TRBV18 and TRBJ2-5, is NAGVMQNPRHLVRRRGQEARLRCSPMKGHSHVYWYRQLPEEGLKFMVYLQKENIIDESGMPKERFSAEFPKEGPSILRIQQVVRGDSAAYFCASSPRTSQETQYFGPGTRLLVL.

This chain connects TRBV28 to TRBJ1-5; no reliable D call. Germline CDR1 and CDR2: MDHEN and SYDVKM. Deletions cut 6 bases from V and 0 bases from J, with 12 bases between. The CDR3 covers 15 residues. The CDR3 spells CASSRGLPSNQPQHF. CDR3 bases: TGTGCCAGCAGCCGAGGACTTCCTAGCAATCAGCCCCAGCATTTT.

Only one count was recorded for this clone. CDR3 region: CASSLRGGRGQNQPQHF. The DNA of the CDR3 is TGTGCCAGCAGTTTAAGGGGGGGGCGGGGGCAAAATCAGCCCCAGCATTTT. The V and J genes are TRBV27 and TRBJ1-5, with a tentative D call TRBD1 (6 bases). Germline V gene data show CDR1 as MNHEY and CDR2 as SMNVEV (reference sequence). The CDR3 runs to 17 residues. V lost 2 bases and J 4 bases, leaving 18 bases between the germline ends.

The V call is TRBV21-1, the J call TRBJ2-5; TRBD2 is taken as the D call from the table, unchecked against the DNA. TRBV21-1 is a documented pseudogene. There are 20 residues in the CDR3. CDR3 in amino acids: CASTNGISGRGALAQETQYF. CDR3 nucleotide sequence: TGTGCCAGCACCAACGGGATTAGCGGGAGGGGTGCCCTCGCTCAAGAGACCCAGTACTTC.

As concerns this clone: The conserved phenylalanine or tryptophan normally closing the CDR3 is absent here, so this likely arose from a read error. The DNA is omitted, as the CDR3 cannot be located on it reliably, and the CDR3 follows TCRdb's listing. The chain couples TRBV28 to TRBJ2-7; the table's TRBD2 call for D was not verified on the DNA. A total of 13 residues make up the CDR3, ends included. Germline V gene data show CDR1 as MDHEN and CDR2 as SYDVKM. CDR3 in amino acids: CASSLLGTSPVLM.

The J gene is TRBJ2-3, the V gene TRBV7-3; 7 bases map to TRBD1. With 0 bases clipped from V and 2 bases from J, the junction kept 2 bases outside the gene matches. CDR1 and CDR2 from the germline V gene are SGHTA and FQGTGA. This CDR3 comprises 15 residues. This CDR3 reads CASSLTGQFTDTQYF. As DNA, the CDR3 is TGTGCCAGCAGCTTAACGGGACAGTTCACAGATACGCAGTATTTT.